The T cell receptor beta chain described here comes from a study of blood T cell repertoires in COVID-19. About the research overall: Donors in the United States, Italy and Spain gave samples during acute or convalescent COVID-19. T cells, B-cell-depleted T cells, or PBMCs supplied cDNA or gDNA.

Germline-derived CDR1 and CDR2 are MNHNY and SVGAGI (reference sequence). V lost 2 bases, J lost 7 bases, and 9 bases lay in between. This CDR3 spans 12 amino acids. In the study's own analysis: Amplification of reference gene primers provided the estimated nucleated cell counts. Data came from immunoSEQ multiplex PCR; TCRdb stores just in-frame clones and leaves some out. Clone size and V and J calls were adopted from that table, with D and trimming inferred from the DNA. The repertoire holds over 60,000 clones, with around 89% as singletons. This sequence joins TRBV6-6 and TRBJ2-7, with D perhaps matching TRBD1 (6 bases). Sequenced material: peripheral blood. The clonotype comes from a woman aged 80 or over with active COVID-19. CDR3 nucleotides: TGTGCCAGCAGTTACCGGACAGTAGAGCAGTACTTC. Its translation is CASSYRTVEQYF.